The 22 T cell receptor beta chains given below trace back to one sample, sequenced in a study of beta chain features in type 1 diabetes. Findings of the study overall: The study found moderately but significantly shorter TCRB CDR3s in all four CD4+ subsets of Type 1 diabetes patients.

Expressed TCRB transcripts were sequenced because the isolated RNA had all been reverse transcribed beforehand. Generated by immunoSEQ multiplex PCR, the TCRdb table keeps only in-frame clones and is missing some. In the table there are some 270,000 clones, approximately 10% of which are singletons. For these receptors, no antigen is known. Input material: naive CD4+ T cells from blood. These receptors were obtained from a man aged 25-40 years with type 1 diabetes.

The chain has TRBV4-2 and TRBJ1-2; 9 nucleotides agree with TRBD1. With V trimmed by 0 bases and J by 8 bases, 7 bases remained unmatched. The CDR3 has 15 amino acids. Per the germline V gene, CDR1 is LGHNA and CDR2 is YNFKEQ. DNA of the CDR3: TGTGCCAGCAGCCAAGATAGGGGACAGGGACACGGCTACACCTTC. Translation: CASSQDRGQGHGYTF.

The chain combines TRBV11-2 with TRBJ1-4; D is undetermined. Germline V gene sequence: CDR1 SGHAT, CDR2 FQNNGV. The length of the CDR3 is 19 residues. Trimming took off 3 bases at V and 3 bases at J, with 23 bases between the two ends. CDR3 nucleotide sequence: TGTGCCAGCAGCTTCACCCTCGCCGGACTTTGGTCGCCTAATGAAAAACTGTTTTTT. Protein sequence: CASSFTLAGLWSPNEKLFF.

The V and J genes are TRBV5-5 and TRBJ2-2; 7 bases align to TRBD1. With V trimmed by 3 bases and J by 4 bases, 6 bases remained unmatched. The CDR3 is 15 amino acids. Germline CDR1 is SGHKS and CDR2 is YYEKEE (reference sequence). CDR3 in amino acids: CASSYDRAGTGELFF. The CDR3 DNA is TGTGCCAGCAGCTATGACAGGGCGGGCACCGGGGAGCTGTTTTTT.

There are a few counts of this clone. CDR3 nucleotide sequence: TGTGCCTGGAGCCGGGACAGCTTCTCTGGAAACACCATATATTTT. It encodes CAWSRDSFSGNTIYF. The chain employs TRBV30 and TRBJ1-3; 7 nucleotides line up with TRBD1. J gave up 0 bases and V 3 bases, and 5 bases lay outside the gene matches. The CDR3 spans 15 residues. Per the germline V gene, CDR1 is GTSNPN and CDR2 is SVGIG (reference sequence).

This clone showed up just a few times. V gene TRBV7-3 combines with J gene TRBJ2-5; 13 bases map to TRBD2. The CDR3 runs 17 residues. The germline gives CDR1 SGHTA, CDR2 FQGTGA. J lost 2 bases, V lost 5 bases, and 8 bases had no gene match. CDR3 bases: TGTGCCAGCAGCGCAAGGGGGACTAGCGGGGAACAAGAGACCCAGTACTTC. Protein sequence: CASSARGTSGEQETQYF.

Only one count was recorded for this clone. The V gene is TRBV9, the J gene TRBJ2-2; 9 bases are shared with TRBD2. This CDR3 is built from 14 residues. The junction had 4 bases not matched to a gene; V was cut back by 5 bases and J by 5 bases. Germline loops: CDR1 SGDLS, CDR2 YYNGEE. The CDR3 DNA sequence: TGTGCCAGCAGGGGTAGCGGGGGTACCGGGGAGCTGTTTTTT. Translated, it gives CASRGSGGTGELFF.

The chain recombines TRBV7-8 with TRBJ1-2, with D perhaps matching TRBD1 (5 bases). The germline gives CDR1 SGHVS, CDR2 FQNEAQ. The CDR3 totals 15 residues. V gave up 8 bases and J gave up 7 bases, with 23 bases separating them. CDR3 DNA sequence: TGTGCCAGCGGTGATAGGTGGCCAGGGCGGTCTGGCTACACCTTC. It is translated as CASGDRWPGRSGYTF.

In its sample, this clone was seen a few times. The chain links TRBV2 to TRBJ2-3, with TRBD2 identical over 10 bases. This CDR3 is 15 amino acids long. V dropped 7 bases and J dropped 3; count of bases not matched to a gene: 7. Germline V gene data show CDR1 as SNHLY and CDR2 as FYNNEI. The CDR3 reads CASIGLAVSTDTQYF. For the CDR3, the DNA is TGTGCCAGCATCGGACTAGCGGTTTCGACAGATACGCAGTATTTT.

This clone was counted between two and nine times. The V and J genes are TRBV5-6 and TRBJ2-1; D possibly corresponds to TRBD2 (5 bases). CDR3 length equals 15 residues. Trimming removed 2 bases from V and 0 bases from J, with 9 bases in between. Germline lookup yields CDR1 SGHDT and CDR2 YYEEEE. The CDR3 DNA sequence: TGTGCCAGCAGCTTTGGACGGGGCTCCTACAATGAGCAGTTCTTC. Translating it yields CASSFGRGSYNEQFF.

V and J are TRBV6-6 and TRBJ2-2; D might be TRBD2 (6 bases). The germline gives CDR1 MNHNY, CDR2 SVGAGI (reference sequence). CDR3 length: 14 residues. Trimming cost V 4 bases and J 5 bases, with 11 bases left between them. The CDR3 DNA reads as TGTGCCAGCAGTTGGCGGGGACGAACCGGGGAGCTGTTTTTT. Translating it yields CASSWRGRTGELFF.

The chain joins TRBV5-4 to TRBJ2-3; TRBD2 matches at 9 bases. V lost 0 bases, J lost 2 bases, and 4 bases stayed unmatched. This CDR3 is built from 16 residues. The germline CDR1 and CDR2 sequences are SGHNT and YYREEE (reference sequence). CDR3: CASSLGIAGDTDTQYF. The CDR3 DNA is TGTGCCAGCAGCTTGGGGATAGCGGGGGACACAGATACGCAGTATTTT. Looking up the rest from reference TRBV5-4 and TRBJ2-3 gives the full variable domain: ETGVTQSPTHLIKTRGQQVTLRCSSQSGHNTVSWYQQALGQGPQFIFQYYREEENGRGNFPPRFSGLQFPNYSSELNVNALELDDSALYLCASSLGIAGDTDTQYFGPGTRLTVL.

The chain employs TRBV7-2 and TRBJ2-3; D is unclear. Trimming pared 8 bases from V and 3 bases from J, leaving 6 bases between. CDR1 and CDR2 (germline): SGHTA, FQGNSA. The length of the CDR3 is 11 residues. This CDR3 reads CASGRTDTQYF. CDR3 nucleotide sequence: TGTGCCAGCGGGCGTACAGATACGCAGTATTTT.

The rearrangement uses TRBV28 and TRBJ2-1; 9 bases map to TRBD1. CDR1 is MDHEN and CDR2 is SYDVKM in the germline V gene. V trimming: 7 bases; J trimming: 8 bases; junction bases outside the gene matches: 12. This CDR3 contains 15 residues. CDR3 sequence: CASTYPGQGGYEQFF. CDR3 bases: TGTGCCAGCACGTACCCGGGACAGGGTGGATATGAGCAGTTCTTC.

This clone appeared a few times. V and J are TRBV5-6 and TRBJ2-5, with 8 bases that match TRBD1. V gave up 3 bases and J gave up 3 bases; unmatched junction bases: 13. There are 17 residues in the CDR3. Germline assignment: CDR1 SGHDT and CDR2 YYEEEE. The CDR3 DNA reads as TGTGCCAGCAGCTGGGCAATGGACAGGGAATTTGAAGAGACCCAGTACTTC. Translating gives CASSWAMDREFEETQYF.

The rearrangement uses TRBV28 and TRBJ1-4; D might be TRBD1 (5 bases). The CDR3 runs to 12 residues. Germline V lookup: CDR1 MDHEN, CDR2 SYDVKM. Deletions cut 10 bases from V and 7 bases from J, with 13 bases between. The DNA of the CDR3 is TGTGCCACCGGTGGGGGGGGTGAAAAACTGTTTTTT. This translates into CATGGGGEKLFF.

This clone turned up a few times. The chain uses TRBV29-1 and TRBJ2-3; 11 bases agree with TRBD1. Germline V gene sequence: CDR1 SQVTM, CDR2 ANQGSEA. J was trimmed by 5 bases and V by 4 bases; bases with no gene match: 5. CDR3 size: 14 residues. The CDR3, as DNA: TGCAGCGTTGGGGGGACAGGGGGTATAGATACGCAGTATTTT. The encoded protein is CSVGGTGGIDTQYF.

The chain uses TRBV4-2 and TRBJ2-2; 9 nucleotides agree with TRBD2. Trimming at V came to 0 bases and at J to 6 bases, leaving 8 bases not matched to a gene. Germline CDR1 reads LGHNA; CDR2 reads YNFKEQ. The CDR3 sequence is 17 residues long. CDR3 coding DNA: TGTGCCAGCAGCCAAGAAACGAGCGGGGGGCAGCCCGGGGAGCTGTTTTTT. It encodes CASSQETSGGQPGELFF.

This clone was counted only a few times. J is TRBJ2-1 and V is TRBV4-1; D gene ambiguous. From germline, CDR1 is MGHRA and CDR2 YSYEKL. The germline V and J ends were trimmed by 4 bases and 5 bases, with 12 bases remaining between them. The CDR3 extends over 14 amino acids. CDR3 DNA sequence: TGCGCCAGCAGCCTTACACTAACCCACAATGAGCAGTTCTTC. Residues: CASSLTLTHNEQFF.

This clone was seen only a few times. The V and J genes are TRBV4-3 and TRBJ2-5; D may be TRBD1 (5 bases). CDR3 size: 16 residues. CDR1 and CDR2 (germline): LGHNA, YSLEER. Trimming took off 0 bases at V and 5 bases at J, with 16 bases between the two ends. The CDR3 DNA reads as TGCGCCAGCAGCCAAGATTTCCAAGGGGCCGGGGAGACCCAGTACTTC. This sequence encodes CASSQDFQGAGETQYF.

In this sample, this clone turned up a few times. The chain couples TRBV5-6 to TRBJ2-1; 12 nucleotides agree with TRBD2. With V trimmed by 4 bases and J by 7 bases, 6 bases remained unmatched. Germline V gives CDR1 SGHDT, CDR2 YYEEEE. This CDR3 is 15 amino acids long. The CDR3 bases are TGTGCCAGCAGCCTACTAGCGGGGGGCCTTAATGAGCAGTTCTTC. It specifies CASSLLAGGLNEQFF.

The chain joins TRBV29-1 to TRBJ1-5; 7 nucleotides agree with TRBD1. This CDR3 is 14 amino acids long. With 7 bases clipped from V and 6 bases from J, the junction kept 12 bases outside the gene matches. The germline gives CDR1 SQVTM, CDR2 ANQGSEA. The CDR3 here is CSASQGGAGQPQHF. In DNA form, the CDR3 reads TGCAGCGCATCTCAAGGGGGCGCAGGTCAGCCCCAGCATTTT.

This clone has only a few counts. V gene TRBV29-1 combines with J gene TRBJ2-1; the match to TRBD2 covers 9 bases. J lost 2 bases, V lost 3 bases, and 5 bases had no gene match. The CDR3 extends over 15 amino acids. Germline assignment: CDR1 SQVTM and CDR2 ANQGSEA. CDR3 protein: CSVEQRGAPYNEQFF. The CDR3 coding sequence is TGCAGCGTTGAGCAGCGGGGGGCCCCCTACAATGAGCAGTTCTTC.